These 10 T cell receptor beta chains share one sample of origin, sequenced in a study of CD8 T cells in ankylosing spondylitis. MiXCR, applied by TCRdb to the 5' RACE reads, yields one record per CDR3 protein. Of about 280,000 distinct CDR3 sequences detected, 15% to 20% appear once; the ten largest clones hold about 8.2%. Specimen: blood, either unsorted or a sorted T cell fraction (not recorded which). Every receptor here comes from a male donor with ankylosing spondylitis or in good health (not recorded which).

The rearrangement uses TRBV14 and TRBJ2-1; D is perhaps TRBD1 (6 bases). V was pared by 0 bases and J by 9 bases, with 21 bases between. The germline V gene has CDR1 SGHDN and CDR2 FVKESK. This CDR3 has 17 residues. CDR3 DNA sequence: TGTGCCAGCAGCCAAGACCTCGTTGGGGGCGGATACTTTGAGCAGTTCTTC. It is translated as CASSQDLVGGGYFEQFF. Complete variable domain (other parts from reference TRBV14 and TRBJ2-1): EAGVTQFPSHSVIEKGQTVTLRCDPISGHDNLYWYRRVMGKEIKFLLHFVKESKQDESGMPNNRFLAERTGGTYSTLKVQPAELEDSGVYFCASSQDLVGGGYFEQFFGPGTRLTVL.

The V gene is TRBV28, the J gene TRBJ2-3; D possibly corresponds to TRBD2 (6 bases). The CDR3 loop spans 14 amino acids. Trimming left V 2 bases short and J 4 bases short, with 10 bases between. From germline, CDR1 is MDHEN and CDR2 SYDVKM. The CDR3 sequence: CASSLASVPDTQYF. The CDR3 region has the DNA TGTGCCAGCAGTTTAGCTAGCGTCCCAGATACGCAGTATTTT.

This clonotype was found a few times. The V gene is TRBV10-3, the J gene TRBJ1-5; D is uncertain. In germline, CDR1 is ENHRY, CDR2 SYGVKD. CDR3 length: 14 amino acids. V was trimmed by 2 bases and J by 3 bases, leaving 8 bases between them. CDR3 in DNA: TGTGCCATCAGTGAGAATGGGTTCAATCAGCCCCAGCATTTT. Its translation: CAISENGFNQPQHF.

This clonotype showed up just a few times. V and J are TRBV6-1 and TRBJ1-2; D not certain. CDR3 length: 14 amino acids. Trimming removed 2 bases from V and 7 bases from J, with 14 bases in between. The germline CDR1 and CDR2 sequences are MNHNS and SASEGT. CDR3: CASSENIPRAGYTF. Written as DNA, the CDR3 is TGTGCCAGCAGTGAAAACATCCCTCGAGCTGGCTACACCTTC.

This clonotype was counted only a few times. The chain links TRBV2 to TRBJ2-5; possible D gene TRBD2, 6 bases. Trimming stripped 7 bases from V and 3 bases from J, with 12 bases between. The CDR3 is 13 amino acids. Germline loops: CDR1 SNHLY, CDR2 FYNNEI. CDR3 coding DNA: TGTGCCAGCAAAGGTTCGGGGGAAGAGACCCAGTACTTC. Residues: CASKGSGEETQYF.

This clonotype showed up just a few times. CDR3 DNA sequence: TGCAGCGTTGAGGTGGGTCAAAGTACATACACAGATACGCAGTATTTT. Its translation: CSVEVGQSTYTDTQYF. The genes are TRBV29-1 and TRBJ2-3; D ambiguous. The CDR3 is 16 residues long. Germline CDR1 reads SQVTM; CDR2 reads ANQGSEA. V lost 3 bases and J 2 bases, leaving 18 bases between the germline ends.

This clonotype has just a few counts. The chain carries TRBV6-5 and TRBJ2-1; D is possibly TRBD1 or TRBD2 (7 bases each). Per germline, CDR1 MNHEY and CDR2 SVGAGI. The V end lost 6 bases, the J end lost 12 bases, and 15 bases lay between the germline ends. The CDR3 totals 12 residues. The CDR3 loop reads CASSAGGGRQFF. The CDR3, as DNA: TGTGCCAGCAGCGCAGGGGGGGGGCGGCAGTTCTTC.

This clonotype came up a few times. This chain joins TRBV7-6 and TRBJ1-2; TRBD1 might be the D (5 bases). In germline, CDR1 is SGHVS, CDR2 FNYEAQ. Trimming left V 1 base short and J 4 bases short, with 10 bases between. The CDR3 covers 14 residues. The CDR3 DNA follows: TGTGCCAGCAGCTTAGTTCCTGGGGGCTATGGCTACACCTTC. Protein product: CASSLVPGGYGYTF.

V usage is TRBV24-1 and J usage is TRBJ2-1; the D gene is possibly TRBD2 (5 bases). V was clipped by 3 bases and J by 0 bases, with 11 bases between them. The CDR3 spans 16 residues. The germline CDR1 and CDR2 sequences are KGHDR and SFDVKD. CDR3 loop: CATSDASAGSYNEQFF. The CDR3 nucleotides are TGTGCCACCAGTGATGCGTCGGCGGGCTCCTACAATGAGCAGTTCTTC.

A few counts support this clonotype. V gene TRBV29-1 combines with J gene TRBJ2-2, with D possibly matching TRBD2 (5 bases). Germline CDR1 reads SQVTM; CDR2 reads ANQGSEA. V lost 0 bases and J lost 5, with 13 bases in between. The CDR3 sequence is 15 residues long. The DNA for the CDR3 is TGCAGCGTTGAAGAAGGTGGGAGAGGAACCGGGGAGCTGTTTTTT. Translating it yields CSVEEGGRGTGELFF.